These T cell receptor beta chains were read from a single sample in a study of shared clonotypes between healthy human individuals. Repertoires were generated with immunoSEQ multiplex PCR, while TCRdb's copy carries only in-frame clones and drops some. The data contain roughly 1,800,000 clones, around 96% of them singletons. The specimen sequenced was naive CD8+ T cells sorted from blood. These receptors came from a young man in good health. Both conserved end residues are part of each CDR3. D genes are given only for firm matches. Expanded clones get a size class; other rows say once, few or many, or leave the size out.

cdr3_length	d_call	j_call	v_call	clone_size	cdr3_nt	cdr3_aa
15	NA	TRBJ2-3	TRBV7-9	NA	TGTGCCAGCACCGATACAGGCCGTTCTTGGGATACGCAGTATTTT	CASTDTGRSWDTQYF
13	NA	TRBJ1-1	TRBV28	NA	TGTGCCAGCAGTTTATTTGTTCGACCCGAAGCTTTCTTT	CASSLFVRPEAFF
17	TRBD1	TRBJ2-7	TRBV4-3	NA	TGCGCCAGCAGCCAAGAGATTTACCGGGACAGGGGCTACGAGCAGTACTTC	CASSQEIYRDRGYEQYF
16	NA	TRBJ1-5	TRBV11-2	NA	TGTGCCAGCAGCCCATCCCACGGGGATGGGAATCAGCCCCAGCATTTT	CASSPSHGDGNQPQHF
15	TRBD1	TRBJ1-3	TRBV5-6	NA	TGTGCCAGCAGCTTGGAGGGGGCGCATGGAAACACCATATATTTT	CASSLEGAHGNTIYF
16	TRBD1	TRBJ1-2	TRBV6-6	NA	TGTGCCAGCAGTTACTCTACGACAGGGTCCAACTATGGCTACACCTTC	CASSYSTTGSNYGYTF
16	NA	TRBJ1-4	TRBV7-9	NA	TGTGCCAGCAGCTTAGACGGGAGCTGGGTAAATGAAAAACTGTTTTTT	CASSLDGSWVNEKLFF
11	NA	TRBJ2-7	TRBV20-1	NA	TGCAGTGCCATGAGACCCTACGAGCAGTACTTC	CSAMRPYEQYF
13	NA	TRBJ1-5	TRBV6-5	NA	TGTGCCAGCAGTCTCGGTTGGGATCAGCCCCAGCATTTT	CASSLGWDQPQHF
20	NA	TRBJ1-5	TRBV6-1	NA	TGTGCCAGCAGTGAAGCGGCGACAGGACGCGGTGCTTATAGCAATCAGCCCCAGCATTTT	CASSEAATGRGAYSNQPQHF
14	TRBD1	TRBJ1-1	TRBV13	NA	TGTGCCAGCAGCCCGACAGGGCCGAACACTGAAGCTTTCTTT	CASSPTGPNTEAFF
14	NA	TRBJ1-5	TRBV11-3	NA	TGTGCCAGCAGCACAGAGGGGAGCAATCAGCCCCAGCATTTT	CASSTEGSNQPQHF
11	NA	TRBJ1-3	TRBV14	NA	TGTGCCACCGTAAAGGGAAACACCATATATTTT	CATVKGNTIYF
17	NA	TRBJ1-5	TRBV4-1	NA	TGCGCCAGCAGCCAAGAATGGGCAGGGGACCTCAATCAGCCCCAGCATTTT	CASSQEWAGDLNQPQHF
15	TRBD1	TRBJ2-7	TRBV6-5	NA	TGTGCCAGCAGTTTTGGGACAGGGGGCTCATACGAGCAGTACTTC	CASSFGTGGSYEQYF
15	TRBD1	TRBJ2-5	TRBV7-2	NA	TGTGCCAGCAGCTCAGGACAGGGAGGATGGGAGACCCAGTACTTC	CASSSGQGGWETQYF
16	TRBD1	TRBJ2-3	TRBV7-8	NA	TGTGCCAGCAGCGCTGGGACAGAAGGGAATGCGGATACGCAGTATTTT	CASSAGTEGNADTQYF
12	NA	TRBJ2-3	TRBV7-9	NA	TGTGCCAGCAGTTCCCTCGAGGTTACGCAGTATTTT	CASSSLEVTQYF
14	NA	TRBJ1-4	TRBV27	NA	TGTGCCAGCAGTACCAGGGGAGGATACGAAAAACTGTTTTTT	CASSTRGGYEKLFF
15	TRBD2	TRBJ2-1	TRBV4-1	NA	TGCGCCAGCAGCCAAGGGACTAGCGGGATAGGCGAGCAGTTCTTC	CASSQGTSGIGEQFF
16	NA	TRBJ1-1	TRBV7-2	NA	TGTGCCAGCAGCTCCCCGGGGTACGAAGTGAACACTGAAGCTTTCTTT	CASSSPGYEVNTEAFF
16	NA	TRBJ2-3	TRBV6-5	NA	TGTGCCAGCAGTTACTCGAGGCGGACCGAATTGGATACGCAGTATTTT	CASSYSRRTELDTQYF
16	NA	TRBJ2-1	TRBV5-1	NA	TGCGCCAGCAGCATGGACGGACAGCTGATCTACAATGAGCAGTTCTTC	CASSMDGQLIYNEQFF
11	NA	TRBJ1-2	TRBV29-1	NA	TGCAGTTCCAAGGGGGACTATGGCTACACCTTC	CSSKGDYGYTF
12	NA	TRBJ2-1	TRBV6-5	once	TGTGCCAGCAGTACAACCGGGCACGGGAGGTTCTTC	CASSTTGHGRFF
18	NA	TRBJ2-5	TRBV4-1	NA	TGCGCCAGCAGCCACCCACATGGGGGACGGGGCACCCAAGAGACCCAGTACTTC	CASSHPHGGRGTQETQYF
16	TRBD2	TRBJ2-3	TRBV27	NA	TGTGCCAGCAGCTCCGGGACTAGCGGGTTCACAGATACGCAGTATTTT	CASSSGTSGFTDTQYF
14	NA	TRBJ2-7	TRBV27	NA	TGTGCCAGCAGACCCAACGGGGGCTCCTACGAGCAGTACTTC	CASRPNGGSYEQYF
11	TRBD1	TRBJ1-1	TRBV27	NA	TGTGCCAGCAAGACAGGGGCTGAAGCTTTCTTT	CASKTGAEAFF
18	NA	TRBJ2-2	TRBV11-2	once	TGTGCCAGCAGCCCCGGTGTGGGGTTTGGGGCGAACACCGGGGAGCTGTTTTTT	CASSPGVGFGANTGELFF
19	NA	TRBJ1-1	TRBV19	NA	TGTGCCAGTACCCCCCTCCGGATGGTCGCGGATTCCATGAACACTGAAGCTTTCTTT	CASTPLRMVADSMNTEAFF
16	NA	TRBJ2-7	TRBV5-6	NA	TGTGCCAGCAGCTGGGGTGAGGGGGGCTCCACCTACGAGCAGTACTTC	CASSWGEGGSTYEQYF
10	NA	TRBJ2-3	TRBV7-9	NA	TGTGCCAGCGCAGGTGATACGCAGTATTTT	CASAGDTQYF
11	NA	TRBJ1-2	TRBV30	NA	TGTGCCTGGAGGGCCACGGGTGGCTACACCTTC	CAWRATGGYTF
11	NA	TRBJ1-4	TRBV7-6	NA	TGTGCCAGCAGCGGAGAGGAAAAACTGTTTTTT	CASSGEEKLFF
14	NA	TRBJ2-3	TRBV4-1	NA	TGCGCCAGCAGCCAAGTCTCTCGCACAGATACGCAGTATTTT	CASSQVSRTDTQYF
14	NA	TRBJ2-1	TRBV11-3	NA	TGTGCCAGCAGCCTCTACCCCGACGGAAATGAGCAGTTCTTC	CASSLYPDGNEQFF
14	TRBD1	TRBJ2-5	TRBV7-9	NA	TGTGCCAGCAGCTTAGGGACAGGGTGGGAGACCCAGTACTTC	CASSLGTGWETQYF
14	TRBD1	TRBJ2-5	TRBV5-6	NA	TGTGCCAGCAGCTGGACAGGGTTCCAAGAGACCCAGTACTTC	CASSWTGFQETQYF
13	NA	TRBJ1-1	TRBV9	few	TGTGCCAGCAGCGGGGAGTGGGGGGCTGAAGCTTTCTTT	CASSGEWGAEAFF
13	NA	TRBJ2-7	TRBV27	NA	TGTGCCAGCAGTTCGGGACCCTCCTACGAGCAGTACTTC	CASSSGPSYEQYF
22	NA	TRBJ2-7	TRBV21-1	NA	TGTGCCAGCAGCAAAGACCCAACCACACCAACGCCGAGACTAATCGAGAAGTACGAGCAGTACTTC	CASSKDPTTPTPRLIEKYEQYF
14	NA	TRBJ1-5	TRBV5-4	NA	TGTGCCAGCAGCTCGGACAGTAGCAATCAGCCCCAGCATTTT	CASSSDSSNQPQHF
16	NA	TRBJ1-5	TRBV5-7	NA	TGTGCCAGCAGCCCCCCTGGGGGGTATAGCAATCAGCCCCAGCATTTT	CASSPPGGYSNQPQHF